This T cell receptor (beta chain) was identified during a study of response to subunit inactivated influenza vaccine. This clonotype was seen a few times. TCRdb re-derived calls from the RT-PCR reads in MiXCR, one entry per CDR3 protein. The repertoire holds hundreds of thousands of distinct CDR3 sequences, with 15% to 18% as singletons. With 0 bases removed from V and 4 bases from J, the gap between germline ends came to 7 bases. This CDR3 has 13 residues. Germline lookup yields CDR1 MNHEY and CDR2 SVGAGI. The rearrangement joins TRBV6-5 to TRBJ2-7; no clear D. The sequence derives from a man aged 50-60 years who received an inactivated influenza vaccine. Sequencing was performed on PBMCs from blood, taken 11 to 12 days after vaccination. This chain's CDR3 is CASSYSPEYEQYF. The CDR3 coding sequence is TGTGCCAGCAGTTACTCGCCGGAGTACGAGCAGTACTTC.